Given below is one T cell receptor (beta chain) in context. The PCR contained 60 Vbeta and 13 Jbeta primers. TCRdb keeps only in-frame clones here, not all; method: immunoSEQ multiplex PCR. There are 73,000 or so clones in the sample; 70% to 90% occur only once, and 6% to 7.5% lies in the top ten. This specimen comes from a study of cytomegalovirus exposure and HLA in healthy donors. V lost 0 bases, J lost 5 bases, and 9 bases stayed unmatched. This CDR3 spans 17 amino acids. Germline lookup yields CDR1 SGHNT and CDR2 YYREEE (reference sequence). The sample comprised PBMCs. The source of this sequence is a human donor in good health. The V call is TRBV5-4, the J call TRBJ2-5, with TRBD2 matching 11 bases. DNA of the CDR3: TGTGCCAGCAGCTTGGCCATGGCTAGCGGGGGGCGGGAGACCCAGTACTTC. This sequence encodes CASSLAMASGGRETQYF.